Presented here are 7 T cell receptor beta chains from one specimen sequenced in a study of vaccination and CD4 T cells after COVID-19. Their antigens are not known. Treatment reported: approximately 9-day PBMC culture with coronavirus spike peptide pools or control peptides (ViraFEST assay). The Oncomine TCR Beta short-read assay was what sequenced the DNA obtained from cultured CD4+ T cells. Using its own MiXCR run on the PCR reads, TCRdb lists one record per CDR3 protein. The table lists about 19,000 distinct CDR3 sequences, around a third of them singletons. The sequenced sample was cultured CD4+ T cells from blood. Receptor source: a human donor with COVID-19.

V and J are TRBV20-1 and TRBJ1-2; 7 nucleotides agree with TRBD1. Germline V gene lookup returns CDR1 DFQATT and CDR2 SNEGSKA (reference sequence). The CDR3 totals 13 residues. The CDR3 spells CSVASDRDYGYTF. The CDR3 DNA reads TGCAGCGTGGCGTCTGACAGGGACTATGGCTACACCTTC.

The chain uses TRBV5-5 and TRBJ1-1; D unclear. There are 11 residues in the CDR3. Deletions cut 6 bases from V and 1 base from J, with 4 bases between. Germline V lookup: CDR1 SGHKS, CDR2 YYEKEE (reference sequence). CDR3 bases: TGTGCCAGCAACAAGAACACTGAAGCTTTCTTT. Translated, it gives CASNKNTEAFF.

The chain couples TRBV11-2 to TRBJ2-5; D is perhaps TRBD2 (7 bases). CDR3 length: 17 residues. CDR1 and CDR2 from the germline V gene are SGHAT and FQNNGV. The V end was cut by 4 bases, the J end by 2 bases, with 20 bases between. CDR3 nucleotide sequence: TGTGCCAGCAGCTCAGGAGGGGGGGCTAAACCACAAGAGACCCAGTACTTC. It is translated as CASSSGGGAKPQETQYF.

This sequence joins TRBV27 and TRBJ1-1; D is unresolved. CDR1 and CDR2 from the germline V gene are MNHEY and SMNVEV (reference sequence). Trimming pared 0 bases from V and 3 bases from J, leaving 8 bases between. This CDR3 is built from 14 residues. CDR3 sequence (DNA): TGTGCCAGCAGTTTATCGATGGGGTACACTGAAGCTTTCTTT. It specifies CASSLSMGYTEAFF.

The DNA of the CDR3 is TGCGCCAGCAGTTCGGGACAGGTCCCTGGAAACACCATATATTTT. It encodes CASSSGQVPGNTIYF. This chain connects TRBV10-1 to TRBJ1-3, with 8 bases lining up with TRBD1. In germline, CDR1 is WNHNN, CDR2 SYGVQD (reference sequence). CDR3 length equals 15 residues. Trimming took 5 bases from V and 2 from J; bases not matched to a gene: 5.

This clonotype showed up just a few times. The chain is built from TRBV19 and TRBJ1-3; D gene uncertain. The CDR3 runs 15 residues. From germline, CDR1 is LNHDA and CDR2 SQIVND (reference sequence). Trimming pared 5 bases from V and 2 bases from J, leaving 13 bases between. In nucleotides, the CDR3 is TGTGCCAGTAGTTCCCTGGGTGACGCTGGAAACACCATATATTTT. Its protein product is CASSSLGDAGNTIYF.

CDR3 in DNA: TGTGCCAGCAGTTACTTAGGCCAGGGGGCTGATTCACCCCTCCACTTT. It is translated as CASSYLGQGADSPLHF. The chain joins TRBV6-5 to TRBJ1-6; TRBD1 agrees at 8 bases. With V trimmed by 1 base and J by 8 bases, 7 bases remained unmatched. CDR1 and CDR2 from the germline V gene are MNHEY and SVGAGI. The CDR3 totals 16 residues.